What follows are 28 T cell receptor beta chains derived from one specimen sequenced in a study of blood T cell repertoires in COVID-19. The assay was immunoSEQ multiplex PCR, and TCRdb's table has in-frame clones only and misses some. The repertoire includes roughly 100,000 clones, under 80% of them detected once, and 20% to 25% sits in the top ten. Sequencing input: peripheral blood. The origin of the receptors is a man aged 65 to 85 with active or convalescent COVID-19.

The chain carries TRBV6-4 and TRBJ1-6; 7 nucleotides line up with TRBD1. The CDR3 has 13 amino acids. Germline V gene sequence: CDR1 MRHNA, CDR2 SNTAGT. With 5 bases clipped from V and 10 bases from J, the junction kept 5 bases outside the gene matches. CDR3 bases: TGTGCCAGCAGTTCCACAGGGGTCTCACCCCTCCACTTT. Encoded protein: CASSSTGVSPLHF.

The genes are TRBV18 and TRBJ2-5, with 11 bases that match TRBD1. The V segment lost 6 bases and the J segment 1 base; nucleotides outside the gene matches: 4. Germline V gives CDR1 KGHSH, CDR2 LQKENI. The CDR3 covers 15 residues. The CDR3 nucleotides read TGTGCCAGCTCTCGAGGGACAGGGGGCCAAGAGACCCAGTACTTC. Translating gives CASSRGTGGQETQYF.

The count of this clone is one. The chain combines TRBV6-5 with TRBJ2-3, with D possibly being TRBD2 (6 bases). Germline V gene lookup returns CDR1 MNHEY and CDR2 SVGAGI. The CDR3 contains 14 residues. Deletions cut 6 bases from V and 3 bases from J, with 13 bases between. CDR3 sequence (DNA): TGTGCCAGCAGGCATCGTGGAGGGACAGATACGCAGTATTTT. Amino acids: CASRHRGGTDTQYF.

The V and J genes are TRBV9 and TRBJ1-3; no reliable D call. Deletions cut 4 bases from V and 0 bases from J, with 17 bases between. There are 17 residues in the CDR3. Germline CDR1 and CDR2: SGDLS and YYNGEE. The DNA of the CDR3 is TGTGCCAGCAGCTTCAGTATGCAGGCCTACTCTGGAAACACCATATATTTT. Protein product: CASSFSMQAYSGNTIYF. Full variable domain (outside the CDR3, taken from reference TRBV9 and TRBJ1-3): DSGVTQTPKHLITATGQRVTLRCSPRSGDLSVYWYQQSLDQGLQFLIQYYNGEERAKGNILERFSAQQFPDLHSELNLSSLELGDSALYFCASSFSMQAYSGNTIYFGEGSWLTVV.

The V call is TRBV6-2 or TRBV6-3, the J call TRBJ1-1; D unresolved. The CDR3 is 13 residues long. Germline CDR1 and CDR2: MNHEY and SVGEGT. Trimming removed 4 bases from V and 0 bases from J, with 6 bases in between. The CDR3 reads CASSSRLNTEAFF. CDR3 DNA: TGTGCCAGCAGTTCCCGGTTGAACACTGAAGCTTTCTTT.

This clone was seen more than once but under ten times. V usage is TRBV7-8 and J usage is TRBJ1-3; TRBD1 agrees at 7 bases. Germline loops: CDR1 SGHVS, CDR2 FQNEAQ. Trimming at V came to 5 bases and at J to 0 bases, leaving 7 bases not matched to a gene. This CDR3 comprises 16 residues. The CDR3 DNA reads as TGTGCCAGCAGCCCACAGGGGCTAAGCTCTGGAAACACCATATATTTT. Encoded protein: CASSPQGLSSGNTIYF.

This clone showed up just a few times. This chain joins TRBV30 and TRBJ2-2, with 7 bases matching TRBD1. Germline V gene sequence: CDR1 GTSNPN, CDR2 SVGIG (reference sequence). There are 16 residues in the CDR3. V shed 0 bases and J 6 bases; nucleotides not matched to a gene: 10. The CDR3 DNA is TGTGCCTGGAGTGTCACAGGGGCGCTTAGGGCCGGGGAGCTGTTTTTT. Translated: CAWSVTGALRAGELFF.

This clone occurred a few times. The V and J genes are TRBV25-1 and TRBJ2-5; no definite D call. The germline gives CDR1 MGHDK, CDR2 SYGVNS. CDR3 size: 12 residues. V was trimmed by 6 bases and J by 7 bases, leaving 12 bases between them. Here the CDR3 DNA reads TGTGCCAGCAGCCGCGATGTTGGGACCCAGTACTTC. It yields the protein CASSRDVGTQYF.

The chain couples TRBV5-5 to TRBJ2-7; 9 nucleotides match TRBD1. Germline assignment: CDR1 SGHKS and CDR2 YYEKEE (reference sequence). The CDR3 has 15 residues. The junction had 10 bases not matched to a gene; V was cut back by 2 bases and J by 7 bases. The CDR3 sequence is CASSFLGQGLREQYF. The CDR3 bases are TGTGCCAGCAGCTTCCTGGGACAGGGTCTGAGGGAGCAGTACTTC.

The chain employs TRBV5-1 and TRBJ1-3; 8 bases fit TRBD1. CDR3 length: 15 residues. The V gene's germline CDR1 is SGHRS and CDR2 YFSETQ. The J segment lost 2 bases and the V segment lost 4 bases, leaving 5 bases of the junction unmatched. CDR3 bases: TGCGCCAGCAGCAGGGGACAGGAAACTGGAAACACCATATATTTT. It specifies CASSRGQETGNTIYF.

A few counts support this clone. The V gene is TRBV11-3, the J gene TRBJ1-3, with no clear D. CDR1 SGHNT and CDR2 YENEEA come from the germline V gene. With 5 bases removed from V and 0 bases from J, the gap between germline ends came to 11 bases. This CDR3 spans 15 amino acids. This CDR3 reads CASSQDGSSGNTIYF. The CDR3 DNA sequence: TGTGCCAGCAGCCAGGACGGGAGCTCTGGAAACACCATATATTTT.

This clone appeared a single time. The chain couples TRBV28 to TRBJ2-1; D uncertain. CDR3 length: 13 amino acids. Germline values: CDR1 MDHEN, CDR2 SYDVKM. V lost 2 bases to trimming and J lost 4 bases, with 6 bases between them. CDR3 loop: CASSLPEYNEQFF. The DNA for the CDR3 is TGTGCCAGCAGTTTACCAGAATACAATGAGCAGTTCTTC.

The gene calls are TRBV9 and TRBJ1-2; 8 bases fit TRBD1. Looked up from germline, CDR1 is SGDLS and CDR2 is YYNGEE. This CDR3 comprises 15 residues. V trimming: 0 bases; J trimming: 6 bases; junction bases outside the gene matches: 7. The CDR3 is CASSVGDRGSHGYTF. CDR3 DNA: TGTGCCAGCAGCGTAGGTGACAGGGGTTCACATGGCTACACCTTC.

This chain connects TRBV2 to TRBJ2-7; D unresolved. CDR3 length: 15 residues. The germline V gene has CDR1 SNHLY and CDR2 FYNNEI. V was cut by 3 bases and J by 4 bases, with 16 bases left in between. For the CDR3, the DNA is TGTGCCAGCAGTGACAACCCAGGTAGTTGGTACGAGCAGTACTTC. This sequence encodes CASSDNPGSWYEQYF.

This clone was detected only a few times. This chain uses TRBV5-4 with TRBJ2-5; the D gene is possibly TRBD1 (6 bases). Between the trimmed V and J ends, which lost 3 bases and 8 bases, there was a span of 20 bases. This CDR3 contains 15 residues. The germline V gene encodes CDR1 SGHNT and CDR2 YYREEE (reference sequence). The CDR3 DNA follows: TGTGCCAGCAGCTCGCGGCTAGGGGGAAAGGAAACCCAGTACTTC. This encodes CASSSRLGGKETQYF.

This clone was observed a single time. J is TRBJ1-2 and V is TRBV4-1; 7 nucleotides match TRBD1. In germline, CDR1 is MGHRA, CDR2 YSYEKL. The V segment lost 8 bases and the J segment 4 bases; nucleotides outside the gene matches: 7. The length of the CDR3 is 13 residues. Written as DNA, the CDR3 is TGCGCCAGCCGAATGGGACAGACCTATGGCTACACCTTC. Translation gives CASRMGQTYGYTF.

The J gene is TRBJ2-3, the V gene TRBV28; 11 nucleotides align to TRBD2. CDR3 size: 17 residues. Looked up from germline, CDR1 is MDHEN and CDR2 is SYDVKM. V was clipped by 2 bases and J by 7 bases; unmatched bases: 11. CDR3 loop: CASSLAISGRARNTQYF. CDR3 in DNA: TGTGCCAGCAGTTTAGCGATTAGCGGGAGGGCCAGGAATACGCAGTATTTT.

CDR3: CASSFRNTGELFF. In nucleotides, the CDR3 is TGTGCCAGCAGCTTCAGGAACACCGGGGAGCTGTTTTTT. This chain connects TRBV11-3 to TRBJ2-2, with D unresolved. V dropped 3 bases and J dropped 1 base, with 3 bases sitting between them. Germline CDR1 is SGHNT and CDR2 is YENEEA. The CDR3 length is 13 residues.

This chain uses TRBV24-1 with TRBJ2-2, with 12 bases aligning to TRBD2. Trimming cost V 0 bases and J 5 bases; bases outside gene matches: 0. The germline V gene encodes CDR1 KGHDR and CDR2 SFDVKD. The CDR3 totals 16 residues. The CDR3, as DNA: TGTGCCACCAGTGATTTGGGACTAGCGGGAACCGGGGAGCTGTTTTTT. Translating gives CATSDLGLAGTGELFF.

The chain links TRBV6-5 to TRBJ2-1; 8 nucleotides agree with TRBD2. The germline gives CDR1 MNHEY, CDR2 SVGAGI. The CDR3 sequence is 13 residues long. V dropped 7 bases and J dropped 8; count of bases not matched to a gene: 7. The CDR3 DNA is TGTGCCAGCATTTTCGTAGCGGGGTATGAGCAGTTCTTC. Its translation is CASIFVAGYEQFF.

The J gene is TRBJ1-1, the V gene TRBV3-1 (or the pseudogene TRBV3-2), with D possibly matching TRBD1 (5 bases). This CDR3 is 14 amino acids long. CDR1 is LGHDT and CDR2 is YNNKEL in the germline V gene (reference sequence). The ends were cut back, 6 bases at V and 4 bases at J, with 15 bases in the middle. This CDR3 is CASSRRGEGTEAFF. The CDR3 region has the DNA TGTGCCAGCAGTCGGAGGGGCGAGGGCACTGAAGCTTTCTTT.

This chain links TRBV5-4 with TRBJ2-7; D gene ambiguous. V dropped 0 bases and J dropped 4 bases, with 5 bases sitting between them. This CDR3 has 12 amino acids. The germline V gene has CDR1 SGHNT and CDR2 YYREEE (reference sequence). The CDR3 DNA reads TGTGCCAGCAGCTTGGACACGTACGAGCAGTACTTC. Translated, it gives CASSLDTYEQYF.

The J gene is TRBJ2-7, the V gene TRBV3-1 (or the pseudogene TRBV3-2); D might be TRBD2 (6 bases). The V end lost 2 bases, the J end lost 3 bases, and 14 bases lay between the germline ends. Germline values: CDR1 LGHDT, CDR2 YNNKEL (reference sequence). There are 15 residues in the CDR3. This CDR3 is CASSQSRGGIYEQYF. In DNA, the CDR3 is TGTGCCAGCAGCCAATCACGCGGAGGGATCTACGAGCAGTACTTC.

The chain carries TRBV28 and TRBJ2-5, with a weak D call TRBD1 (6 bases). V shed 5 bases and J shed 5 bases, with 15 bases lying between them. The CDR3 length is 14 residues. Germline V gene lookup returns CDR1 MDHEN and CDR2 SYDVKM. CDR3 DNA sequence: TGTGCCAGCAGTAAGAAACAGGGTAGGGAGACCCAGTACTTC. It yields the protein CASSKKQGRETQYF.

This clone was recorded only once. The gene calls are TRBV24-1 and TRBJ2-1; 12 bases align to TRBD1. Per the germline V gene, CDR1 is KGHDR and CDR2 is SFDVKD. The CDR3 totals 17 residues. Trimming at V came to 4 bases and at J to 8 bases, leaving 11 bases not matched to a gene. CDR3 sequence (DNA): TGTGCCACCAGTGACACCGGGACAGGGGGCCGGTATGATGAGCAGTTCTTC. Its translation is CATSDTGTGGRYDEQFF.

There are a few counts of this clone. J is TRBJ2-1 and V is TRBV4-1, with TRBD2 matching 10 bases. Looked up from germline, CDR1 is MGHRA and CDR2 is YSYEKL. The CDR3 consists of 16 residues. V lost 0 bases to trimming and J lost 8 bases; unmatched junction nucleotides: 7. The DNA for the CDR3 is TGCGCCAGCAGCCAAGACCGGCTAGCGGGAGTTTATGAGCAGTTCTTC. As protein: CASSQDRLAGVYEQFF.

V usage is TRBV6-5 and J usage is TRBJ2-3, with 10 bases matching TRBD1. This CDR3 is 13 amino acids long. In germline, CDR1 is MNHEY, CDR2 SVGAGI. V shed 9 bases and J 7 bases; nucleotides not matched to a gene: 7. CDR3 nucleotides: TGTGCCAGTACCGGGACAGGGGTTAATACGCAGTATTTT. It specifies CASTGTGVNTQYF.

The table lists this clone with a few counts. The chain combines TRBV30 with TRBJ1-6, with TRBD1 matching over 8 bases. V was pared by 6 bases and J by 8 bases, with 12 bases of the junction left unmatched. Per the germline V gene, CDR1 is GTSNPN and CDR2 is SVGIG (reference sequence). The length of the CDR3 is 15 residues. The CDR3 nucleotides read TGTGCCTGCAAAGTCCAGGGGGCTCTTTATTCACCCCTCCACTTT. Translation gives CACKVQGALYSPLHF.